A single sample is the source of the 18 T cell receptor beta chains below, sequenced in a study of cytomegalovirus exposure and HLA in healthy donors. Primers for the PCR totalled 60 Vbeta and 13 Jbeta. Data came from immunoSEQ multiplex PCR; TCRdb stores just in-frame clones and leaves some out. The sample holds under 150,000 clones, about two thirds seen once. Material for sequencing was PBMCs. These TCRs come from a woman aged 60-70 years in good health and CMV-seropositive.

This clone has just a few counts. CDR3 nucleotides: TGTGCCAGCAGTTTTCTGGCCAACGTCCTGACTTTC. The encoded protein is CASSFLANVLTF. The chain joins TRBV7-2 to TRBJ2-6; no reliable D call. Germline V gives CDR1 SGHTA, CDR2 FQGNSA. The CDR3 loop spans 12 amino acids. Trimming pared 6 bases from V and 6 bases from J, leaving 6 bases between.

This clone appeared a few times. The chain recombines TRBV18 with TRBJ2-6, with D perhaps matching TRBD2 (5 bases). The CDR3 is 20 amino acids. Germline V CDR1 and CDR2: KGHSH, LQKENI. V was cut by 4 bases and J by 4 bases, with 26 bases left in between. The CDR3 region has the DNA TGTGCCAGCTCACGGCCAAACCCTCGTGAGGGATTGGCAGGGGCCAACGTCCTGACTTTC. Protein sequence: CASSRPNPREGLAGANVLTF.

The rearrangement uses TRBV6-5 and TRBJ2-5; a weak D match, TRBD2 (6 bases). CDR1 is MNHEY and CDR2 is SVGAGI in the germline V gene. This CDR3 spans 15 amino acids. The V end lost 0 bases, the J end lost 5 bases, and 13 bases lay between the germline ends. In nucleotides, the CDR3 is TGTGCCAGCAGTTACTCGAAAGCGGGCGGGGAGACCCAGTACTTC. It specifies CASSYSKAGGETQYF.

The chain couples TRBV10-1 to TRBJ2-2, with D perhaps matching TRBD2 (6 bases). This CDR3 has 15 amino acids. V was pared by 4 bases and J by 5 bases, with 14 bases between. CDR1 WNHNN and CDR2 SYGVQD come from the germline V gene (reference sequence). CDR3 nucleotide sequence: TGCGCCAGCAGTGCGGGGCTTGGGGGGACCGGGGAGCTGTTTTTT. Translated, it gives CASSAGLGGTGELFF.

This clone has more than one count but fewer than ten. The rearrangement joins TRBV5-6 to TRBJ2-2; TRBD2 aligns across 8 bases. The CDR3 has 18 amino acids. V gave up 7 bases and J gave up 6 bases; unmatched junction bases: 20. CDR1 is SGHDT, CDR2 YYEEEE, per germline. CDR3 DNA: TGTGCCAGCCTGAGAAGCGGGGTCGGGACTAGGCTCCCCGGGGAGCTGTTTTTT. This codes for CASLRSGVGTRLPGELFF.

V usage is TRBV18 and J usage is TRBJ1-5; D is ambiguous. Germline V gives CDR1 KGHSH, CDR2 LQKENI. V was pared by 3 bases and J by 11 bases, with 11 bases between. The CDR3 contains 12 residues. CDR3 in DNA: TGTGCCAGCTCACCTAACGGGGAGGCCCAGCATTTT. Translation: CASSPNGEAQHF.

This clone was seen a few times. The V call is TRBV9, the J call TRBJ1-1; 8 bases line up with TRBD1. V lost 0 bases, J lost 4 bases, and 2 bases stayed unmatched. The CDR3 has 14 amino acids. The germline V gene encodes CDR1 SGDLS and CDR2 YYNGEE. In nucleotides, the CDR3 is TGTGCCAGCAGCGTAGGGGACAGGACCACTGAAGCTTTCTTT. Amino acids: CASSVGDRTTEAFF.

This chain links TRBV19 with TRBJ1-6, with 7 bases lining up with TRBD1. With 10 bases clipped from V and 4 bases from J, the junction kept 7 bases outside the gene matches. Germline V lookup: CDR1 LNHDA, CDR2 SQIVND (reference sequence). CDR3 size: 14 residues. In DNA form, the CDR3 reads TGTGCCACCAGACAGGGACTTTATAATTCACCCCTCCACTTT. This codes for CATRQGLYNSPLHF.

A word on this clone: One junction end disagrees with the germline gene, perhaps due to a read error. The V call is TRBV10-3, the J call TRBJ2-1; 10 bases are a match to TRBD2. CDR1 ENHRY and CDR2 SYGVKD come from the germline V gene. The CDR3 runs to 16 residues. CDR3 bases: TGTGCCATCAGAGAGTCCTCTAGCGGGGGAATAAATGAGCAGTTCTTC. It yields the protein CAIRESSSGGINEQFF.

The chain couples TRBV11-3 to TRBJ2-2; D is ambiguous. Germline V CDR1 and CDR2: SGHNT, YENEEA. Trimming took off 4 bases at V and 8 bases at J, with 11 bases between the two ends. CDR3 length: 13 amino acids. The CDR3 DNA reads TGTGCCAGCAGCTCCCCTCCCGTAGGGGAGCTGTTTTTT. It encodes CASSSPPVGELFF.

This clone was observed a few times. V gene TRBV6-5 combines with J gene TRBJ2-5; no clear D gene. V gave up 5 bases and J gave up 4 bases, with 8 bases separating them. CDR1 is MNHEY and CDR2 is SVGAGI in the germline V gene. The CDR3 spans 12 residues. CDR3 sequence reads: CASSTVGETQYF. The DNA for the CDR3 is TGTGCCAGCAGTACAGTCGGAGAGACCCAGTACTTC.

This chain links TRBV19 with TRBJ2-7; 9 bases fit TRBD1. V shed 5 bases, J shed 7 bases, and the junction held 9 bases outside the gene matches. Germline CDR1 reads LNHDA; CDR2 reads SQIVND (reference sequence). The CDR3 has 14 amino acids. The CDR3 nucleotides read TGTGCCAGTAGTGGGGGGACAGGGTCGGGGGAGCAGTACTTC. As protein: CASSGGTGSGEQYF.

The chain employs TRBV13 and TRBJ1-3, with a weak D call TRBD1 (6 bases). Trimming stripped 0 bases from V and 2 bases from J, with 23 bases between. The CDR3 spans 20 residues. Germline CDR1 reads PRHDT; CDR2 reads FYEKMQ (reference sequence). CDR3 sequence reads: CASSLGPPRGGRGPGNTIYF. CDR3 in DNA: TGTGCCAGCAGCTTAGGCCCGCCGCGTGGGGGCAGGGGCCCTGGAAACACCATATATTTT.

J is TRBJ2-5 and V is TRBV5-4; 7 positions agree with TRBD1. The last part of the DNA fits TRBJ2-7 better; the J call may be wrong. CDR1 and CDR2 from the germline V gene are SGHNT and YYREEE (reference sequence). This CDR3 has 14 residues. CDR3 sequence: CASSPDRAVHEQYF. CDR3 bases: TGTGCCAGCAGCCCAGACAGGGCCGTCCACGAGCAGTACTTC.

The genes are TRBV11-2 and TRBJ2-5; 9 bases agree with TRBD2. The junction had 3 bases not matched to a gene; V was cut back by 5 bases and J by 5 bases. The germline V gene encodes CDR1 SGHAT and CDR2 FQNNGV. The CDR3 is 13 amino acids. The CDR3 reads CASSLAGRETQYF. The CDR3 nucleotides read TGTGCCAGCAGCCTAGCGGGGAGGGAGACCCAGTACTTC.

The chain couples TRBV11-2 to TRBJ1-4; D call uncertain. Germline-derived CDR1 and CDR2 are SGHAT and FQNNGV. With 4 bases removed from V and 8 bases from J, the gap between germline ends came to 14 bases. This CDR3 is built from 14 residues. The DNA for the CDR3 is TGTGCCAGCAGCTCAGACCTTGGGCCGGAAAAACTGTTTTTT. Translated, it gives CASSSDLGPEKLFF.

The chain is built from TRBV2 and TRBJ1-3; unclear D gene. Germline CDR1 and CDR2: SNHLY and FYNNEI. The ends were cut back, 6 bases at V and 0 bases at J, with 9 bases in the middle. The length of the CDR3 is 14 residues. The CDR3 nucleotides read TGTGCCAGCAGGGACGGACTCTCTGGAAACACCATATATTTT. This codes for CASRDGLSGNTIYF.

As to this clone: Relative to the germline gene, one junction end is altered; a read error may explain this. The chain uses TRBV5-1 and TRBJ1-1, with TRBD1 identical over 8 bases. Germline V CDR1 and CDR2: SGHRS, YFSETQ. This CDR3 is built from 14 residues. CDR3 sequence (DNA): TGCGCCGGCAGCTCGGGGACAGGGAACACTGAAGCTTTCTTT. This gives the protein CAGSSGTGNTEAFF.